The present T cell receptor (beta chain) was sequenced within a study of PD-L1 blockade in urothelial cancer. The germline gives CDR1 GTSNPN, CDR2 SVGIG (reference sequence). V was clipped by 2 bases and J by 5 bases, with 18 bases between them. The CDR3 extends over 15 amino acids. Each PCR had synthetic TCR analog templates added to it as a spike-in. Data came from immunoSEQ multiplex PCR; TCRdb stores just in-frame clones and leaves some out. Found here are about 30,000 clones, over 70% of them singletons; the top ten hold more than 3%. With respect to this clone: Its specificity is not known.

Study-level results: Below-median pretreatment blood TCR clonality was associated with improved progression-free and overall survival. The study found that durable-benefit patients expanded tumor-associated blood clones more at 3 weeks.

J is TRBJ1-2 and V is TRBV30, with D maybe TRBD1 (5 bases). The source was PBMCs, collected around atezolizumab (anti-PD-L1) treatment. The sequence was collected from a man over 45 with urothelial cancer. The CDR3 loop reads CAWSQGEVGGYGYTF. CDR3 nucleotide sequence: TGTGCCTGGAGTCAAGGGGAAGTTGGTGGGTATGGCTACACCTTC.